The 21 T cell receptor beta chains in this list originate from one sample, sequenced in a study of molecular identifiers for immune sequencing clone quantification. Each CDR3 protein gets one entry after TCRdb re-called the PCR reads with MiXCR. Among some 680,000 distinct CDR3 sequences, 25% were seen once, and the ten largest hold around 0.78%. Specimen: naive CD8+ T cells from blood, with Jurkat cell RNA spiked in. The subset denotes: FACS-sorted CD8+CD4-CCR7+CD45RA+ naive T cells. The source is a human donor in good health. Some libraries in this study had Jurkat cell RNA spiked in.

This rearrangement joins TRBV7-2 to TRBJ1-1, with a weak D call TRBD1 (5 bases). Per germline, CDR1 SGHTA and CDR2 FQGNSA. This CDR3 region has 19 residues. The V end was cut by 5 bases, the J end by 0 bases, with 25 bases between. Here the CDR3 reads CASSPRLGARALMNTEAFF. CDR3 bases: TGTGCCAGCAGCCCGCGCCTTGGGGCTAGGGCCCTTATGAACACTGAAGCTTTCTTT.

This clonotype showed up many times. V gene TRBV7-6 combines with J gene TRBJ2-3; TRBD2 agrees at 13 bases. Germline V gene lookup returns CDR1 SGHVS and CDR2 FNYEAQ. The CDR3 sequence is 16 residues long. Trimming at V came to 1 base and at J to 4 bases, leaving 2 bases not matched to a gene. In nucleotides, the CDR3 is TGTGCCAGCAGCTTAGGAACTAGCGGGAGGGCAGATACGCAGTATTTT. Translation: CASSLGTSGRADTQYF.

This clonotype was observed at least ten times. The J gene is TRBJ1-1, the V gene TRBV4-3; no definite D call. V was clipped by 2 bases and J by 13 bases, with 14 bases between them. Germline V gene sequence: CDR1 LGHNA, CDR2 YSLEER. This CDR3 has 12 residues. The chain's CDR3 is CASSQYRARLFF. CDR3 in DNA: TGCGCCAGCAGCCAATACCGGGCCCGGCTTTTCTTT.

In its sample, this clonotype was seen many times. V is TRBV19 and J is TRBJ1-5; D not resolved. V lost 4 bases to trimming and J lost 5 bases, with 15 bases between them. The CDR3 has 15 residues. Germline V lookup: CDR1 LNHDA, CDR2 SQIVND (reference sequence). The CDR3 here is CASSTNGEQYQPQHF. The CDR3 DNA reads TGTGCCAGTAGTACAAACGGGGAACAGTATCAGCCCCAGCATTTT.

To note about this clonotype: This could be a read error, since a much larger clone is one nucleotide away. V usage is TRBV6-1 and J usage is TRBJ2-7; D not certain. CDR3 length equals 10 residues. Germline V gene data show CDR1 as MNHNS and CDR2 as SASEGT. CDR3 sequence reads: CAGSEDEQYF. The CDR3 DNA is TGTGCCGGCAGTGAGGACGAGCAGTACTTC.

There are many counts of this clonotype. V usage is TRBV28 and J usage is TRBJ2-7; D may be TRBD2 (6 bases). CDR3 length equals 14 residues. Trimming removed 6 bases from V and 0 bases from J, with 12 bases in between. Germline CDR1 reads MDHEN; CDR2 reads SYDVKM. CDR3 region: CASSFGGSSYEQYF. As DNA, the CDR3 is TGTGCCAGCAGCTTTGGAGGGAGCTCCTACGAGCAGTACTTC.

This clonotype was seen a few times. The J gene is TRBJ2-1, the V gene TRBV27; TRBD1 aligns across 7 bases. Germline V lookup: CDR1 MNHEY, CDR2 SMNVEV (reference sequence). CDR3 length: 13 residues. V shed 2 bases and J 8 bases; nucleotides not matched to a gene: 3. The chain's CDR3 is CASSLDRVHEQFF. For the CDR3, the DNA is TGTGCCAGCAGTTTAGACAGGGTTCATGAGCAGTTCTTC.

V usage is TRBV7-2 and J usage is TRBJ2-1; 8 nucleotides agree with TRBD2. V lost 7 bases and J lost 0; bases outside the gene matches: 8. Germline loops: CDR1 SGHTA, CDR2 FQGNSA. The CDR3 runs to 16 residues. CDR3 bases: TGTGCCAGCAACGGAAGGAGCGGGAGCTCCTACAATGAGCAGTTCTTC. Amino acid sequence: CASNGRSGSSYNEQFF.

Remarks on this clonotype: A read error may explain this, as a much larger clone is one base away. CDR3 nucleotide sequence: TGCACCAGCAGCCAGACCGGGATCGCTAATGAAAAACTGTTTTTT. This sequence encodes CTSSQTGIANEKLFF. The rearrangement joins TRBV4-1 to TRBJ1-4; no clear D gene. This CDR3 region has 15 residues. Germline V CDR1 and CDR2: MGHRA, YSYEKL.

J is TRBJ2-6 and V is TRBV7-9, with D unresolved. V shed 7 bases and J shed 0 bases, with 13 bases lying between them. CDR1 is SEHNR, CDR2 FQNEAQ, per germline (reference sequence). The CDR3 loop spans 16 amino acids. CDR3 sequence reads: CASNPILISGANVLTF. DNA for the CDR3: TGTGCCAGCAACCCCATTCTTATCTCTGGGGCCAACGTCCTGACTTTC.

Concerning this clonotype: A read error is possible here, since a much larger clone lies one base away. The rearrangement links TRBV5-6 to TRBJ2-4, with a possible D match to TRBD1 (5 bases). From germline, CDR1 is SGHDT and CDR2 YYEEEE. The CDR3 extends over 13 amino acids. CDR3 DNA: TGTGCCAGCAGCGGTGCAGGGTCAGCCATTCAGTGCTTC. This codes for CASSGAGSAIQCF.

As to this clonotype: A read error may produce the germline difference seen at one junction end. V is TRBV27 and J is TRBJ2-7; the D call may be TRBD1 or TRBD2 (6 bases each). There are 15 residues in the CDR3. CDR1 and CDR2 (germline): MNHEY, SMNVEV (reference sequence). The CDR3 DNA is TGTGCCAGCAAGCCGGGGGCAGGGGCCTCCTACGCGCAGTACTTC. Amino acids: CASKPGAGASYAQYF.

The CDR3 loop reads CASREGTAYEQYF. The CDR3 DNA reads TGTGCCAGCAGGGAGGGGACAGCCTACGAGCAGTACTTC. The genes are TRBV27 and TRBJ2-7, with D tentatively TRBD1 (7 bases). Per the germline V gene, CDR1 is MNHEY and CDR2 is SMNVEV (reference sequence). This CDR3 is 13 amino acids long. Trimming pared 6 bases from V and 2 bases from J, leaving 11 bases between.

V usage is TRBV12-3 or TRBV12-4 and J usage is TRBJ1-4; 10 bases map to TRBD1. CDR3 size: 16 residues. Unmatched junction bases numbered 5, after V lost 5 bases and J lost 2 bases. The CDR3 sequence: CASSPGQGMTNEKLFF. Here the CDR3 DNA reads TGTGCCAGCAGTCCGGGACAGGGGATGACTAATGAAAAACTGTTTTTT.

This clonotype has just a few counts. The chain links TRBV20-1 to TRBJ2-7; the match to TRBD1 covers 8 bases. CDR3 length: 15 amino acids. V trimming: 3 bases; J trimming: 2 bases; junction bases outside the gene matches: 9. Germline CDR1 and CDR2: DFQATT and SNEGSKA (reference sequence). In DNA form, the CDR3 reads TGCAGTGCTAGCCGCCTTTCGACAGGGGCCTACGAGCAGTACTTC. It specifies CSASRLSTGAYEQYF.

This clonotype was seen many times. This chain joins TRBV28 and TRBJ2-7, with 7 bases lining up with TRBD2. The CDR3 runs 15 residues. CDR1 is MDHEN, CDR2 SYDVKM, per germline. The V gene end was trimmed by 5 bases and the J gene end by 5 bases; junction bases not matched to a gene: 12. CDR3 residues: CASSPRLAPGDEQYF. CDR3 DNA sequence: TGTGCCAGCAGTCCGCGACTAGCCCCGGGTGACGAGCAGTACTTC. Variable domain in full (rest from reference TRBV28 and TRBJ2-7): DVKVTQSSRYLVKRTGEKVFLECVQDMDHENMFWYRQDPGLGLRLIYFSYDVKMKEKGDIPEGYSVSREKKERFSLILESASTNQTSMYLCASSPRLAPGDEQYFGPGTRLTVT.

This clonotype has ten or more counts. The chain is built from TRBV14 and TRBJ1-2; possibly TRBD1 for D (5 bases). Looked up from germline, CDR1 is SGHDN and CDR2 is FVKESK. V lost 3 bases and J lost 3, with 8 bases in between. The CDR3 runs to 13 residues. The CDR3 here is CASSHRADYGYTF. In nucleotides, the CDR3 is TGTGCCAGCAGCCACAGGGCGGACTATGGCTACACCTTC.

Concerning this clonotype: This sequence may be a read error, since a much larger clone differs from it by one base. The rearrangement uses TRBV28 and TRBJ1-1; no firm D call. Germline V CDR1 and CDR2: MDHEN, SYDVKM. The V end was cut by 3 bases, the J end by 4 bases, with 9 bases between. The CDR3 totals 13 residues. The CDR3: CASSFRRFTEAFF. Here the CDR3 DNA reads TGTGCCAGCAGTTTCAGGAGATTCACTGAAGCTTTCTTT.

The J gene is TRBJ2-7, the V gene TRBV28, with 10 bases that match TRBD1. This CDR3 has 14 residues. Germline trimming cut 8 bases from V and 3 bases from J; bases unmatched to any gene: 7. Germline values: CDR1 MDHEN, CDR2 SYDVKM. The CDR3 coding sequence is TGTGCCAGCGGCCGGGACAGGGGAATCTACGAGCAGTACTTC. It specifies CASGRDRGIYEQYF.

This clonotype was detected only once. A much larger clone differs by one base, so this may be a read error. The chain employs TRBV5-4 and TRBJ2-7; 10 nucleotides agree with TRBD1. CDR3 size: 14 residues. The V gene's germline CDR1 is SGHNT and CDR2 YYREEE (reference sequence). After removal of 10 bases from V and 7 bases from J, the junction contained 14 bases not matched to a gene. The chain's CDR3 is CAAPPDRGPWEQYF. Here the CDR3 DNA reads TGTGCCGCCCCCCCCGACAGGGGGCCTTGGGAGCAGTACTTC.

Worth noting for this clonotype: This may come from a read error, since a much larger clone is one base off. No DNA is shown, since the ends of the CDR3 on it are uncertain; the CDR3 is the one TCRdb lists. This chain joins TRBV7-8 and TRBJ2-3; the DNA was not compared with TRBD1, the D call given in the table. The CDR3 is 16 residues long, ends included. In germline, CDR1 is SGHVS, CDR2 FQNEAQ. CDR3 amino acids: CASSPPWGGGTDTRYF.